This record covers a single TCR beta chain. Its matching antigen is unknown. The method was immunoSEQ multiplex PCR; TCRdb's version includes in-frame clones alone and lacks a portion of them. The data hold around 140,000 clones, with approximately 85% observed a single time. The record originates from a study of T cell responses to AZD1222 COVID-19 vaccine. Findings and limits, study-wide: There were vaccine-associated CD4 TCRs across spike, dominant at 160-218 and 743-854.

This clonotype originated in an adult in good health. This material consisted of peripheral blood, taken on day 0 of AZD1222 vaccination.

The CDR3 loop reads CASSFGQGDSRQYF. In DNA form, the CDR3 reads TGTGCCAGCAGCTTTGGGCAGGGAGATTCCAGACAGTACTTC. This sequence joins TRBV11-2 and TRBJ2-5, with D possibly being TRBD1 or TRBD2 (5 bases each). CDR3 length: 14 amino acids. The V end lost 3 bases, the J end lost 11 bases, and 19 bases lay between the germline ends. CDR1 is SGHAT, CDR2 FQNNGV, per germline.